This entry lists 3 T cell receptor beta chains sequenced from one sample in a study of blood T cell repertoires in COVID-19 (TCRdb year 2020). To prepare the library, the immunoSEQ multiplex PCR assay was applied. TCRdb's version of the immuneACCESS table is confined to in-frame rearrangements and falls short of the full clone set. An unresolved V gene accounts for under half of the shortfall where checked; the remainder is of unknown origin. For this sample there are about 59,000 clones; 80% to 95% appear just once. The leading ten clones occupy approximately 16% of the sample. What was sequenced was peripheral blood. The origin of the receptors is a man older than 75 with acute or convalescent COVID-19.

This chain uses TRBV3-1 (or the pseudogene TRBV3-2) with TRBJ2-5; TRBD2 might be the D (5 bases). This CDR3 comprises 15 residues. Germline CDR1 is LGHDT and CDR2 is YNNKEL (reference sequence). V lost 4 bases, J lost 2 bases, and 14 bases lay in between. CDR3 amino acids: CASSPSEGRQETQYF. CDR3 in DNA: TGTGCCAGCAGCCCCTCCGAGGGCAGGCAAGAGACCCAGTACTTC.

This clone has a handful of counts. The chain is built from TRBV9 and TRBJ2-7; TRBD1 matches at 8 bases. The CDR3 sequence is 15 residues long. Trimming cost V 4 bases and J 0 bases; bases outside gene matches: 6. Germline V gene data show CDR1 as SGDLS and CDR2 as YYNGEE. The CDR3 region is CASSLRTGPSYEQYF. Here the CDR3 DNA reads TGTGCCAGCAGCCTCCGGACAGGGCCCTCCTACGAGCAGTACTTC. Using reference TRBV9 and TRBJ2-7 for the parts outside the CDR3, the full variable domain is DSGVTQTPKHLITATGQRVTLRCSPRSGDLSVYWYQQSLDQGLQFLIQYYNGEERAKGNILERFSAQQFPDLHSELNLSSLELGDSALYFCASSLRTGPSYEQYFGPGTRLTVT.

V is TRBV14 and J is TRBJ2-5; the D gene is possibly TRBD1 (6 bases). Per germline, CDR1 SGHDN and CDR2 FVKESK. The CDR3 has 17 residues. The V and J ends lost 2 bases and 5 bases respectively, with 21 bases between them. CDR3 protein: CASSQRRGGSGGETQYF. The CDR3 DNA reads as TGTGCCAGCAGCCAACGCAGAGGGGGATCGGGTGGGGAGACCCAGTACTTC.